This TCR beta chain was obtained from a study of OX40 agonist ivuxolimab in advanced cancers. In the study overall: The dose of intravenous ivuxolimab that patients received every 2 weeks ranged from 0.01 to 10 mg/kg.

The study, taken as a whole, reports: Nonresponders, in some cases, also had low normalized T-cell clonal expansion. What antigens the expanded peripheral T cells recognized was never established.

Only one count was recorded for this clone. Its target is not known. Here immunoSEQ multiplex PCR was the method, and the copy in TCRdb shows in-frame clones only, minus some. The data show about 51,000 clones, approximately 83% seen once. Sampling times: baseline, cycle 4 day 1, cycle 7 day 1. Specimen: CD4+ or CD8+ T cells sorted from blood, collected in a trial of the OX40 agonist ivuxolimab. The receptor's source is an adult with an advanced solid tumor such as melanoma, head and neck, liver or kidney cancer.

The CDR3 region is CASSQDRDYGYTF. The CDR3, as DNA: TGCGCCAGCAGCCAAGACAGGGACTATGGCTACACCTTC. The chain links TRBV4-1 to TRBJ1-2; the D gene is possibly TRBD1 (5 bases). Germline values: CDR1 MGHRA, CDR2 YSYEKL. The CDR3 is 13 amino acids. Trimming shortened V by 0 bases and J by 3 bases, and 5 bases separated the two germline ends.